This TCR beta chain was retrieved from a study of blood T cell repertoires in COVID-19. The CDR3 loop spans 12 amino acids. The ends were cut back, 3 bases at V and 7 bases at J, with 10 bases in the middle. CDR1 is MDHEN, CDR2 SYDVKM, per germline. The data were produced by immunoSEQ multiplex PCR, yet TCRdb's version contains in-frame clones alone and is incomplete. The sample holds 160,000 or so clones, 87% seen once. Source material: peripheral blood. This clonotype originated in a woman in her fifties or sixties who had recovered from COVID-19. The chain employs TRBV28 and TRBJ2-7; D possibly corresponds to TRBD1 (5 bases). The CDR3 is CASSLQGGEQYF. CDR3 nucleotides: TGTGCCAGCAGTTTGCAGGGTGGGGAGCAGTACTTC.